One and the same sample provided the 22 T cell receptor beta chains below, sequenced in a study of graft-versus-host responses after intestinal transplantation. These receptors have no known antigen. Method: immunoSEQ multiplex PCR; TCRdb's copy keeps in-frame clones and lacks some. The sample includes 86,000 or so clones, just over 90% of them seen just once. The sequenced sample was unstimulated CD8+ T cells sorted from spleen or lymph node cells, obtained before intestinal transplant. Every receptor here comes from a human donor who received an intestinal transplant.

The CDR3 spells CASTPSGGGKDEQYF. DNA for the CDR3: TGTGCCAGCACACCATCAGGAGGGGGCAAGGACGAGCAGTACTTC. The chain is built from TRBV6-5 and TRBJ2-7; tentative D call: TRBD1 (7 bases). This CDR3 is built from 15 residues. V gave up 7 bases and J gave up 5 bases, with 21 bases separating them. From germline, CDR1 is MNHEY and CDR2 SVGAGI.

V usage is TRBV9 and J usage is TRBJ2-2; TRBD2 matches at 10 bases. CDR3 size: 18 residues. Germline V gene sequence: CDR1 SGDLS, CDR2 YYNGEE. V dropped 2 bases and J dropped 4; count of bases not matched to a gene: 11. This CDR3 is CASSVTFSGRFVTGELFF. In DNA, the CDR3 is TGTGCCAGCAGCGTCACGTTTAGCGGGAGGTTTGTCACCGGGGAGCTGTTTTTT.

The rearrangement joins TRBV9 to TRBJ2-1; no reliable D call. V was cut by 0 bases and J by 0 bases, with 10 bases left in between. This CDR3 contains 16 residues. From germline, CDR1 is SGDLS and CDR2 YYNGEE. Here the CDR3 DNA reads TGTGCCAGCAGCGTAGCTCTGACGAGCTCCTACAATGAGCAGTTCTTC. This sequence encodes CASSVALTSSYNEQFF.

The chain carries TRBV27 and TRBJ2-1; no clear D. Germline loops: CDR1 MNHEY, CDR2 SMNVEV (reference sequence). The CDR3 runs to 16 residues. Deletions cut 3 bases from V and 4 bases from J, with 16 bases between. CDR3 in amino acids: CASSFVGISVYNEQFF. The DNA of the CDR3 is TGTGCCAGCAGTTTTGTAGGGATAAGCGTGTACAATGAGCAGTTCTTC.

This clone appeared once. The chain has TRBV27 and TRBJ1-1, with 9 bases that match TRBD1. This CDR3 comprises 15 residues. CDR1 is MNHEY and CDR2 is SMNVEV in the germline V gene (reference sequence). J gave up 10 bases and V 5 bases, and 14 bases lay outside the gene matches. The CDR3 here is CASSPTSGTGPAAFF. CDR3 in DNA: TGTGCCAGCAGTCCCACGTCCGGGACAGGGCCTGCAGCTTTCTTT.

The chain couples TRBV4-1 to TRBJ1-5, with a possible D match to TRBD1 (6 bases). The CDR3 extends over 22 amino acids. The V end was cut by 2 bases, the J end by 4 bases, with 33 bases between. Germline V gene sequence: CDR1 MGHRA, CDR2 YSYEKL. The CDR3 spells CASSQYPGHKVAHPRLNQPQHF. As DNA, the CDR3 is TGCGCCAGCAGCCAATATCCGGGACATAAGGTAGCTCATCCCAGGCTTAATCAGCCCCAGCATTTT.

The gene calls are TRBV6-5 and TRBJ2-5; D uncertain. The V end lost 4 bases, the J end lost 2 bases, and 14 bases lay between the germline ends. CDR1 is MNHEY and CDR2 is SVGAGI in the germline V gene. The CDR3 covers 15 residues. DNA for the CDR3: TGTGCCAGCAGTTTCTTAAGTGGGCCGCAAGAGACCCAGTACTTC. Translation gives CASSFLSGPQETQYF.

V usage is TRBV9 and J usage is TRBJ2-7, with 8 bases fitting TRBD1. The germline V gene encodes CDR1 SGDLS and CDR2 YYNGEE. J gave up 3 bases and V 2 bases, and 4 bases lay outside the gene matches. The length of the CDR3 is 14 residues. CDR3 region: CASSVGQELYEQYF. CDR3 coding DNA: TGTGCCAGCAGCGTGGGACAGGAGCTCTACGAGCAGTACTTC.

Comments on this clone: At one end the junction does not follow the germline gene, possibly because of a read error. This chain links TRBV30 with TRBJ2-7, with 7 positions matching TRBD2. The germline V gene encodes CDR1 GTSNPN and CDR2 SVGIG (reference sequence). This CDR3 comprises 12 residues. In DNA form, the CDR3 reads TGTGCCCGGAGCGGGGACTCCTACGAGCAGTACTTC. Protein sequence: CARSGDSYEQYF.

The chain has TRBV28 and TRBJ1-5, with 10 positions matching TRBD1. Germline CDR1 and CDR2: MDHEN and SYDVKM. CDR3 length equals 15 residues. V lost 2 bases to trimming and J lost 7 bases; unmatched junction nucleotides: 5. The CDR3 loop reads CASSLRQGAGQPQHF. DNA of the CDR3: TGTGCCAGCAGTTTAAGACAGGGGGCAGGACAGCCCCAGCATTTT.

The chain carries TRBV11-1 and TRBJ2-3, with D possibly being TRBD2 (6 bases). Trimming shortened V by 5 bases and J by 0 bases, and 15 bases separated the two germline ends. CDR1 is SGHAT, CDR2 FQDESV, per germline (reference sequence). CDR3 length: 16 residues. This chain's CDR3 is CASSTWGRTSTDTQYF. The DNA for the CDR3 is TGTGCCAGCAGCACTTGGGGGAGGACCAGCACAGATACGCAGTATTTT. Filled out from reference TRBV11-1 and TRBJ2-3, the complete variable domain reads EAEVAQSPRYKITEKSQAVAFWCDPISGHATLYWYRQILGQGPELLVQFQDESVVDDSQLPKDRFSAERLKGVDSTLKIQPAELGDSAMYLCASSTWGRTSTDTQYFGPGTRLTVL.

The chain uses TRBV27 and TRBJ2-7; 7 positions agree with TRBD1. This CDR3 is 15 amino acids long. The germline V gene has CDR1 MNHEY and CDR2 SMNVEV (reference sequence). Trimming took 3 bases from V and 0 from J; bases not matched to a gene: 5. The CDR3 region has the DNA TGTGCCAGCAGTTTCACCCGGGACAGCTCCTACGAGCAGTACTTC. It is translated as CASSFTRDSSYEQYF.

To note about this clone: It is unclear where the CDR3 begins or ends on the DNA, so no DNA is shown, and the CDR3 is as TCRdb lists it. The J gene is TRBJ2-3, the V gene TRBV29-1; the DNA was not compared with TRBD1, the D call given in the table. CDR1 SQVTM and CDR2 ANQGSEA come from the germline V gene. The CDR3 spans 17 amino acids, including both terminal residues. The chain's CDR3 is CSARFGAGRGQLDTQYF.

This chain joins TRBV6-5 and TRBJ1-2; D is undetermined. Deletions cut 0 bases from V and 4 bases from J, with 15 bases between. From germline, CDR1 is MNHEY and CDR2 SVGAGI. The CDR3 covers 16 residues. The CDR3 nucleotides read TGTGCCAGCAGTTACTCGAGAGGAGCGGGGAGCTATGGCTACACCTTC. Translated: CASSYSRGAGSYGYTF.

This chain uses TRBV7-6 with TRBJ1-1; the D gene is possibly TRBD1 (6 bases). V lost 5 bases and J lost 11, with 24 bases in between. This CDR3 has 15 amino acids. Germline V gene lookup returns CDR1 SGHVS and CDR2 FNYEAQ. This CDR3 is CASSLGEGGHGRAFF. In DNA form, the CDR3 reads TGTGCCAGCAGCCTAGGAGAGGGGGGACATGGGCGGGCTTTCTTT.

The chain has TRBV5-5 and TRBJ1-4; D gene uncertain. This CDR3 has 14 amino acids. Trimming cost V 4 bases and J 1 base, with 8 bases left between them. In germline, CDR1 is SGHKS, CDR2 YYEKEE (reference sequence). The CDR3 DNA follows: TGTGCCAGCAGCCAATATGGAACTAATGAAAAACTGTTTTTT. Protein product: CASSQYGTNEKLFF.

The chain has TRBV5-1 and TRBJ2-2, with 9 bases identical to TRBD2. Germline V gene sequence: CDR1 SGHRS, CDR2 YFSETQ. The J segment lost 7 bases and the V segment lost 1 base, leaving 17 bases of the junction unmatched. CDR3 size: 19 residues. The CDR3, as DNA: TGCGCCAGCAGCTTGTCTGGGGGGCGCGGTAGCGGGAGTATCGGGGAGCTGTTTTTT. Its protein is CASSLSGGRGSGSIGELFF.

V usage is TRBV6-6 and J usage is TRBJ2-7, with 9 positions matching TRBD2. Unmatched junction bases numbered 4, after V lost 1 base and J lost 3 bases. Germline V gene lookup returns CDR1 MNHNY and CDR2 SVGAGI (reference sequence). The CDR3 is made up of 15 amino acids. The CDR3 sequence is CASSYFSGSVYEQYF. The CDR3 nucleotides read TGTGCCAGCAGTTACTTTAGCGGGAGTGTCTACGAGCAGTACTTC.

Concerning this clone: Mismatch with germline at one junction end may stem from a read error. The chain couples TRBV9 to TRBJ2-1; 10 nucleotides agree with TRBD2. CDR1 SGDLS and CDR2 YYNGEE come from the germline V gene. This CDR3 is built from 13 residues. Written as DNA, the CDR3 is TGTGCCAGCAGCGCTAGCGGGGGCCCCAATCAAATCTTC. Encoded protein: CASSASGGPNQIF. Full variable domain (outside the CDR3, taken from reference TRBV9 and TRBJ2-1): DSGVTQTPKHLITATGQRVTLRCSPRSGDLSVYWYQQSLDQGLQFLIQYYNGEERAKGNILERFSAQQFPDLHSELNLSSLELGDSALYFCASSASGGPNQIFGPGTRLTVL.

The CDR3 protein is CASSQVIAGDTDTQYF. CDR3 nucleotides: TGCGCCAGCAGCCAAGTGATAGCGGGGGACACAGATACGCAGTATTTT. This chain uses TRBV4-1 with TRBJ2-3; 9 nucleotides align to TRBD2. Germline CDR1 and CDR2: MGHRA and YSYEKL. The CDR3 is 16 amino acids. The ends lost 1 base at V and 2 bases at J; junction bases unmatched: 4.

The J gene is TRBJ1-2, the V gene TRBV25-1; D not resolved. Between the trimmed V and J ends, which lost 7 bases and 6 bases, there was a span of 12 bases. This CDR3 region has 12 residues. The germline CDR1 and CDR2 sequences are MGHDK and SYGVNS. The CDR3 DNA sequence: TGTGCCAGCACCCACCCTAAGGATGGCTACACCTTC. It codes for CASTHPKDGYTF.

V is TRBV9 and J is TRBJ2-4; either TRBD1 or TRBD2 may supply D (6 bases each). The V gene lost 4 bases and the J gene lost 5 bases, with 16 bases spanning the gap. Germline lookup yields CDR1 SGDLS and CDR2 YYNGEE. The CDR3 runs 15 residues. The CDR3, as DNA: TGTGCCAGCAGCAAGGAGGGGGACTCCCAAAACATTCAGTACTTC. Protein sequence: CASSKEGDSQNIQYF. The full variable domain, its missing parts supplied by reference TRBV9 and TRBJ2-4, is DSGVTQTPKHLITATGQRVTLRCSPRSGDLSVYWYQQSLDQGLQFLIQYYNGEERAKGNILERFSAQQFPDLHSELNLSSLELGDSALYFCASSKEGDSQNIQYFGAGTRLSVL.